The T cell receptor (beta chain) under discussion was sequenced for a study of OX40 agonist ivuxolimab in advanced cancers. Overall study context: Patients in dose escalation had liver, melanoma, kidney or head and neck cancers.

CDR1 and CDR2 from the germline V gene are MNHNS and SASEGT. The CDR3 runs 15 residues. Trimming took off 1 base at V and 5 bases at J, with 14 bases between the two ends. TCRdb's table, derived via immunoSEQ multiplex PCR, lists solely in-frame clones and lacks some. The sample yields fewer than 20,000 clones, 80% to 85% seen once. Study-wide points: Researchers report that CD8+ T cells had, on average, more expanded clones than CD4+.

With respect to this clone: The antigen is undetermined.

Blood specimens came from baseline, cycle 4 day 1, and cycle 7 day 1. The sample was CD4+ or CD8+ T cells sorted from blood, taken in a trial of the OX40 agonist ivuxolimab. The chain recombines TRBV6-1 with TRBJ1-1; D remains unclear. The sequence came from an adult with an advanced solid tumor such as melanoma, head and neck, liver or kidney cancer. The CDR3 sequence is CASSEGVGIPTEAFF. The DNA of the CDR3 is TGTGCCAGCAGTGAAGGGGTAGGGATACCGACTGAAGCTTTCTTT.